The clone carrying this T cell receptor (beta chain) came up a few times. The target antigen is unknown. The record originates from a study of T cells after yellow fever vaccination. Study observations and caveats: A minor fraction of clonotypes spanned both CD4 and CD8 compartments. Primary-vaccination clones mostly resurfaced post-booster (96% CD4, roughly 90% CD8). Peak timing came faster in the weaker secondary response, day 5 versus 15.

TCR cDNA, made by 5'RACE template switching, carried an added universal primer site and UMIs. Via MiXCR, TCRdb re-called the 5' RACE reads, giving one row per CDR3 protein. In the table there are 300,000 to 450,000 distinct CDR3 sequences, 7% to 10% of which are singletons. The CDR3 spans 16 residues. Germline assignment: CDR1 DFQATT and CDR2 SNEGSKA (reference sequence). With 1 base clipped from V and 3 bases from J, the junction kept 8 bases outside the gene matches. The V call is TRBV20-1, the J call TRBJ2-7, with 11 bases aligning to TRBD2. The clonotype comes from a young man who received the YFV17D yellow fever vaccine. Sample: PBMCs, taken 35 to 50 days after the first yellow fever vaccination. The CDR3 is CSARGGLAGGGYEQYF. The CDR3 DNA sequence: TGCAGTGCTAGAGGGGGGCTAGCGGGGGGCGGCTACGAGCAGTACTTC.